Here is one T cell receptor (beta chain) with its context. What this receptor recognizes is not known. No base qualities exist here, and no much larger clone lies one base off it. Enrolling through a virtual design, the prospective study's participants ranged in age from roughly 18 to 90 years and lived across around 25 United States geographic areas. In the prospective study, cohorts were assigned on the basis of participant-reported clinical history obtained from a screening survey and a study questionnaire. Exposed participants had been in contact, within 2 weeks of entering the study, with a person who had a PCR-confirmed or clinician-diagnosed case of COVID-19. In the prospective study, mobile phlebotomists collected whole blood, serum and a nasopharyngeal or oropharyngeal swab from each participant. Prospective study participants could optionally give additional blood draws and questionnaires over an approximately two-month period. Before DNA extraction, prospective study blood samples were shipped either frozen or at room temperature.

The source of the sample is a study of blood T cell repertoires in COVID-19 (dated by TCRdb to the early 2020s). Regarding the research as a whole: Samples from collaborators originated in the United States, Italy and Spain and spanned both the acute and convalescent phases of COVID-19. The prospective study material was composed of cDNA or gDNA derived from T cells, B-cell-depleted T cells, or PBMCs. Where HLA class I and class II types were available, the types were taken from metadata supplied by the sample provider, not from assay-based typing. The sample metadata nearly always contained a de-identified subject ID, COVID-19 status, age in years and sex. The dataset comprised deeply sampled blood TCRbeta repertoires from subjects exposed to, actively infected with, or recovered from COVID-19. The samples were drawn from two sources: the first 160 participants of the ongoing ImmuneRACE study, and 1,254 subjects contributed by 6 global collaborators. The repertoires were released in a freely available public database meant as a resource for research on the immune response to SARS-CoV-2. The investigation overall reported the following: The amount of clinical and demographic metadata varied by source and participant and was provided uncurated.

The immunoSEQ Assay, a bias-controlled multiplex PCR, was used to amplify TCRbeta CDR3 regions from genomic DNA. In the paper's pipeline: Within the assay, amplification of reference gene primers was used to estimate how many nucleated cells each sample contained. To quantify the absolute abundance of each unique TCRbeta CDR3 rearrangement, sequence reads were collapsed and filtered. For each sample, productive Simpson clonality was calculated as the square root of Simpson's diversity index across productive rearrangements. TCRdb took this table from immuneACCESS and kept in-frame rearrangements with V and J called. Such tables lack part of the clones; where checked against another copy, unresolved V genes explain under half of the gap, and the rest is unexplained. The D gene and trimming were derived from the DNA, and the V and J assignments and clone size from that table. The sample includes roughly 400,000 clones, with about 88% observed a single time. Approximately 1.5% of the sample belongs to the ten largest clones.

Reading from cysteine to phenylalanine, the CDR3 counts 14 amino acids. The retained sequence is limited to the CDR3, 42 bases, with the frame set at the first base. The germline V gene specifies LGHNA as CDR1 and YSLEER as CDR2. V is reduced by 2 bases and J by 1 base, leaving a spacing of 8 bases between them. The rearrangement joined TRBV4-3 to TRBJ2-5; the D segment could be TRBD1, given 5 matching bases. Sample: PBMCs or T cells enriched from blood (not recorded which). The sequence derives from a woman between 18 and 29 years old who had been exposed to COVID-19. The CDR3 loop reads CASSQRQSQETQYF. In nucleotide form, the sequence is TGCGCCAGCAGCCAAAGACAGAGCCAAGAGACCCAGTACTTC.